Sequencing of this T cell receptor beta chain was carried out in a study of blood T cell repertoires in COVID-19. Study information: COVID-19 samples from acute and convalescent phases originated in the United States, Italy and Spain. T cells, B-cell-depleted T cells, or PBMCs supplied cDNA or gDNA.

As handled by the study authors: Reference gene primers were amplified, and this amplification served to estimate nucleated cell counts. Sequencing used immunoSEQ multiplex PCR; TCRdb keeps in-frame clones, though not all of them. That table supplies the V and J calls and clone size; D and trimming were determined from the DNA. Here the sample spans hundreds of thousands of clones, 86% being singletons. The trim removed 4 bases at V and 7 bases at J, leaving 3 bases unmatched. Germline loops: CDR1 LGHDT, CDR2 YNNKEL (reference sequence). The CDR3 consists of 15 residues. The source material was peripheral blood. V usage is TRBV3-1 (or the pseudogene TRBV3-2) and J usage is TRBJ2-1, with 14 positions matching TRBD2. This TCR derives from a woman aged 25 to 39 with active or convalescent COVID-19. The CDR3 protein is CASSLGLAGGNEQFF. In DNA form, the CDR3 reads TGTGCCAGCAGCCTTGGACTAGCGGGGGGAAATGAGCAGTTCTTC.